This T cell receptor (beta chain) was profiled in a study of OX40 agonist ivuxolimab in advanced cancers. CDR1 LNHNV and CDR2 YYDKDF come from the germline V gene (reference sequence). The J segment lost 5 bases and the V segment lost 6 bases, leaving 13 bases of the junction unmatched. The length of the CDR3 is 16 residues. Repertoires were generated with immunoSEQ multiplex PCR, while TCRdb's copy carries only in-frame clones and drops some. The table has around 15,000 clones, over 60% seen once. This sequence originates from an adult with an advanced solid tumor such as melanoma, head and neck, liver or kidney cancer. The sample consisted of CD4+ or CD8+ T cells sorted from blood, taken in a trial of the OX40 agonist ivuxolimab. The rearrangement links TRBV15 to TRBJ2-7; 10 positions agree with TRBD2. This CDR3 is CATSGFRAGGYDEQYF. The CDR3 nucleotides read TGTGCCACCAGTGGTTTCCGAGCGGGAGGGTACGACGAGCAGTACTTC.